This is a list of T cell receptor beta chains from one sample in a study of PD-1 blockade in classical Hodgkin lymphoma. Sequencing used immunoSEQ multiplex PCR; TCRdb keeps in-frame clones, though not all of them. The data show about 84,000 clones, with under 90% seen just once and less than 25% held by the top ten. The sequences come from peripheral blood mononuclear cells (PBMCs), collected at baseline. The receptors were gathered from a human donor with classical Hodgkin lymphoma. The CDR3 runs from the conserved cysteine through the conserved F or W. Each record gives: CDR3 protein, CDR3 DNA, D gene, V gene, J gene, clone size. D genes are given only for firm matches. For some rows the clone size is stated as once, few or many, or as a class when expanded; others skip it.

cdr3_aa: CASSLEAGIGGYTF; cdr3_nt: TGTGCCAGCAGCTTGGAGGCAGGGATTGGTGGCTACACCTTC; d_call: -; v_call: TRBV7-2; j_call: TRBJ1-2; clone_size: once
cdr3_aa: CASSRTLNYGYTF; cdr3_nt: TGTGCCAGCAGTCGGACTCTGAACTATGGCTACACCTTC; d_call: -; v_call: TRBV27; j_call: TRBJ1-2; clone_size: once
cdr3_aa: CASSSGLANAGELFF; cdr3_nt: TGTGCCAGCAGCTCCGGACTAGCAAACGCCGGGGAGCTGTTTTTT; d_call: TRBD2; v_call: TRBV11-3; j_call: TRBJ2-2; clone_size: -
cdr3_aa: CASSPGDQPQHF; cdr3_nt: TGTGCCAGCAGCCCAGGGGACCAGCCCCAGCATTTT; d_call: -; v_call: TRBV7-9; j_call: TRBJ1-5; clone_size: -
cdr3_aa: CASSLPGTSGEQYF; cdr3_nt: TGCGCCAGCAGCTTGCCCGGGACTAGCGGCGAGCAGTACTTC; d_call: TRBD2; v_call: TRBV5-1; j_call: TRBJ2-7; clone_size: -
cdr3_aa: CASSPLEGRSGSGANVLTF; cdr3_nt: TGTGCCAGCAGCCCCTTGGAGGGGCGAAGTGGCTCTGGGGCCAACGTCCTGACTTTC; d_call: -; v_call: TRBV4-2; j_call: TRBJ2-6; clone_size: -
cdr3_aa: CASSQGSWDGNEQFF; cdr3_nt: TGTGCCAGCAGCCAAGGCAGCTGGGACGGGAATGAGCAGTTCTTC; d_call: -; v_call: TRBV11-3; j_call: TRBJ2-1; clone_size: -
cdr3_aa: CASSQNSGSAYEQYF; cdr3_nt: TGTGCCAGCAGCCAAAATAGCGGGAGTGCCTACGAGCAGTACTTC; d_call: TRBD2; v_call: TRBV4-2; j_call: TRBJ2-7; clone_size: -
cdr3_aa: CASRGPASNTIYF; cdr3_nt: TGTGCCAGCAGAGGACCCGCCTCGAACACCATATATTTT; d_call: -; v_call: TRBV7-8; j_call: TRBJ1-3; clone_size: -
cdr3_aa: CASSPGQVKETQYF; cdr3_nt: TGCGCCAGCAGCCCTGGACAGGTCAAAGAGACCCAGTACTTC; d_call: TRBD1; v_call: TRBV5-1; j_call: TRBJ2-5; clone_size: -
cdr3_aa: CASSQQGGTQPQHF; cdr3_nt: TGTGCCAGCAGTCAACAGGGGGGAACTCAGCCCCAGCATTTT; d_call: TRBD1; v_call: TRBV27; j_call: TRBJ1-5; clone_size: -
cdr3_aa: CASSEGPVQETQYF; cdr3_nt: TGTGCCAGCAGTGAAGGGCCGGTCCAAGAGACCCAGTACTTC; d_call: -; v_call: TRBV6-1; j_call: TRBJ2-5; clone_size: -
cdr3_aa: CASKLGTEAFF; cdr3_nt: TGCGCCAGCAAACTGGGCACTGAAGCTTTCTTT; d_call: -; v_call: TRBV5-1; j_call: TRBJ1-1; clone_size: few
cdr3_aa: CASMIDGTGFSEAFF; cdr3_nt: TGCGCCAGCATGATTGACGGGACAGGGTTCTCTGAAGCTTTCTTT; d_call: TRBD1; v_call: TRBV5-1; j_call: TRBJ1-1; clone_size: -
cdr3_aa: CASSLASNEKLFF; cdr3_nt: TGTGCCAGCAGCTTGGCCTCCAATGAAAAACTGTTTTTT; d_call: -; v_call: TRBV5-5; j_call: TRBJ1-4; clone_size: -
cdr3_aa: CATSNTWTSYNEQFF; cdr3_nt: TGTGCCACCAGCAATACTTGGACTAGCTACAATGAGCAGTTCTTC; d_call: TRBD2; v_call: TRBV15; j_call: TRBJ2-1; clone_size: -
cdr3_aa: CSARDVRGLFF; cdr3_nt: TGCAGTGCTAGGGACGTTCGGGGACTGTTTTTT; d_call: -; v_call: TRBV20-1; j_call: TRBJ1-4; clone_size: -
cdr3_aa: CASSEDRGGREQYF; cdr3_nt: TGTGCCAGCAGCGAGGACAGGGGGGGCCGAGAGCAGTACTTC; d_call: TRBD1; v_call: TRBV5-8; j_call: TRBJ2-7; clone_size: -
cdr3_aa: CASSPGLATGADTQYF; cdr3_nt: TGTGCCAGTAGTCCGGGACTAGCGACAGGCGCAGATACGCAGTATTTT; d_call: TRBD2; v_call: TRBV19; j_call: TRBJ2-3; clone_size: -
cdr3_aa: CASSFLLTGSNEQYF; cdr3_nt: TGTGCCAGCAGTTTCTTACTTACAGGGTCCAACGAGCAGTACTTC; d_call: -; v_call: TRBV28; j_call: TRBJ2-7; clone_size: -
cdr3_aa: CASSLVGGMSSYEQYF; cdr3_nt: TGCGCCAGCAGCTTGGTCGGCGGAATGAGCTCCTACGAGCAGTACTTC; d_call: -; v_call: TRBV5-1; j_call: TRBJ2-7; clone_size: -
cdr3_aa: CASSVGGEISGELFF; cdr3_nt: TGTGCCAGCAGCGTCGGGGGGGAGATTAGCGGGGAGCTGTTTTTT; d_call: TRBD2; v_call: TRBV7-9; j_call: TRBJ2-2; clone_size: -
cdr3_aa: CASSFRQYNEQFF; cdr3_nt: TGTGCCAGCAGCTTTAGGCAGTACAATGAGCAGTTCTTC; d_call: -; v_call: TRBV7-2; j_call: TRBJ2-1; clone_size: -
cdr3_aa: CASSWTAADTQYF; cdr3_nt: TGTGCCAGCAGTTGGACTGCCGCAGATACGCAGTATTTT; d_call: -; v_call: TRBV27; j_call: TRBJ2-3; clone_size: -
cdr3_aa: CASSSDDSNEQFF; cdr3_nt: TGTGCTAGCAGCTCTGACGACTCCAATGAGCAGTTCTTC; d_call: -; v_call: TRBV7-7; j_call: TRBJ2-1; clone_size: -
cdr3_aa: CASSMRERESYEQYF; cdr3_nt: TGTGCCAGTAGTATGAGAGAGCGGGAGTCCTACGAGCAGTACTTC; d_call: TRBD2; v_call: TRBV19; j_call: TRBJ2-7; clone_size: -
cdr3_aa: CASSYPQDPNQPQHF; cdr3_nt: TGTGCCAGCAGTTACCCCCAGGACCCCAATCAGCCCCAGCATTTT; d_call: -; v_call: TRBV28; j_call: TRBJ1-5; clone_size: -
cdr3_aa: CASSFDRAEKLFF; cdr3_nt: TGTGCCAGCTCATTCGACAGGGCTGAAAAACTGTTTTTT; d_call: TRBD1; v_call: TRBV18; j_call: TRBJ1-4; clone_size: once
cdr3_aa: CASSPLYNEQFF; cdr3_nt: TGTGCCAGCTCACCACTTTACAATGAGCAGTTCTTC; d_call: -; v_call: TRBV18; j_call: TRBJ2-1; clone_size: -
cdr3_aa: CASSSRDKETQYF; cdr3_nt: TGTGCCAGCAGCTCCCGGGACAAAGAGACCCAGTACTTC; d_call: -; v_call: TRBV5-4; j_call: TRBJ2-5; clone_size: -
cdr3_aa: CASSPTADSNQPQHF; cdr3_nt: TGTGCCAGCTCACCGACGGCAGATAGCAATCAGCCCCAGCATTTT; d_call: -; v_call: TRBV18; j_call: TRBJ1-5; clone_size: -
cdr3_aa: CASRSQTGPLTGAFF; cdr3_nt: TGTGCCAGCAGATCCCAGACGGGACCACTAACGGGAGCTTTCTTT; d_call: -; v_call: TRBV27; j_call: TRBJ1-1; clone_size: -
cdr3_aa: CASSEQSRGTAYEQYF; cdr3_nt: TGTGCCAGCAGCGAACAATCGAGAGGGACAGCCTACGAGCAGTACTTC; d_call: TRBD1; v_call: TRBV5-5; j_call: TRBJ2-7; clone_size: -
cdr3_aa: CASSGGQGADGYTF; cdr3_nt: TGTGCCAGCAGTGGGGGACAGGGTGCGGATGGCTACACCTTC; d_call: TRBD1; v_call: TRBV2; j_call: TRBJ1-2; clone_size: many
cdr3_aa: CASTGFDTEAFF; cdr3_nt: TGTGCCTCCACAGGGTTTGACACTGAAGCTTTCTTT; d_call: -; v_call: TRBV30; j_call: TRBJ1-1; clone_size: few
cdr3_aa: CRVNPRAEQYF; cdr3_nt: TGCAGGGTCAACCCACGTGCCGAGCAGTACTTC; d_call: -; v_call: TRBV29-1; j_call: TRBJ2-7; clone_size: -
cdr3_aa: CASSLLAPFTDTQYF; cdr3_nt: TGTGCCAGCAGTTTATTAGCCCCCTTCACAGATACGCAGTATTTT; d_call: -; v_call: TRBV27; j_call: TRBJ2-3; clone_size: -
cdr3_aa: CASRSGQGEKLFF; cdr3_nt: TGTGCCAGCCGGAGCGGACAGGGTGAAAAACTGTTTTTT; d_call: TRBD1; v_call: TRBV27; j_call: TRBJ1-4; clone_size: once
cdr3_aa: CASSQESVDEKLFF; cdr3_nt: TGTGCCAGCAGCCAAGAAAGCGTGGATGAAAAACTGTTTTTT; d_call: -; v_call: TRBV4-2; j_call: TRBJ1-4; clone_size: -
cdr3_aa: CASSPRRSTDTQYF; cdr3_nt: TGTGCCAGCAGCCCCCGCCGGTCCACAGATACGCAGTATTTT; d_call: -; v_call: TRBV7-2; j_call: TRBJ2-3; clone_size: -
cdr3_aa: CASSLAQGVKEKLFF; cdr3_nt: TGTGCCAGCAGCTTAGCGCAGGGGGTGAAGGAAAAACTGTTTTTT; d_call: TRBD1; v_call: TRBV7-9; j_call: TRBJ1-4; clone_size: -
cdr3_aa: CASSPPRTGWDNEQFF; cdr3_nt: TGTGCCAGCTCACCACCGCGAACAGGGTGGGACAATGAGCAGTTCTTC; d_call: -; v_call: TRBV18; j_call: TRBJ2-1; clone_size: -
cdr3_aa: CASSQDFLAGGIYNEQFF; cdr3_nt: TGCGCCAGCAGCCAAGATTTTCTAGCGGGAGGTATATACAATGAGCAGTTCTTC; d_call: TRBD2; v_call: TRBV4-1; j_call: TRBJ2-1; clone_size: once
cdr3_aa: CASSLGFHRGPSGNTIYF; cdr3_nt: TGTGCCAGCAGCTTGGGGTTTCACAGGGGGCCGTCTGGAAACACCATATATTTT; d_call: TRBD1; v_call: TRBV5-6; j_call: TRBJ1-3; clone_size: -
cdr3_aa: CASREMGRHTEAFF; cdr3_nt: TGTGCCAGTCGGGAGATGGGAAGACACACTGAAGCTTTCTTT; d_call: -; v_call: TRBV19; j_call: TRBJ1-1; clone_size: -
cdr3_aa: CASSEVRTAWTGGDEQYF; cdr3_nt: TGTGCCAGCAGTGAGGTGAGGACGGCATGGACAGGGGGTGACGAGCAGTACTTC; d_call: TRBD1; v_call: TRBV2; j_call: TRBJ2-7; clone_size: -
cdr3_aa: CASSSAQGNNEQFF; cdr3_nt: TGTGCCAGCAGTTCCGCTCAGGGGAACAATGAGCAGTTCTTC; d_call: -; v_call: TRBV7-6; j_call: TRBJ2-1; clone_size: -
cdr3_aa: CASSQDRGYEQYF; cdr3_nt: TGTGCCAGCAGCCAAGACCGGGGCTACGAGCAGTACTTC; d_call: -; v_call: TRBV14; j_call: TRBJ2-7; clone_size: once
cdr3_aa: CASSINRMNTEAFF; cdr3_nt: TGTGCCAGTAGTATAAACAGAATGAACACTGAAGCTTTCTTT; d_call: -; v_call: TRBV19; j_call: TRBJ1-1; clone_size: -
cdr3_aa: CATSRDREETQYF; cdr3_nt: TGTGCCACCAGCAGAGATCGTGAGGAGACCCAGTACTTC; d_call: -; v_call: TRBV15; j_call: TRBJ2-5; clone_size: -
cdr3_aa: CASKAGEHYNEQFF; cdr3_nt: TGTGCCAGCAAGGCGGGAGAACACTACAATGAGCAGTTCTTC; d_call: TRBD2; v_call: TRBV6-5; j_call: TRBJ2-1; clone_size: once
cdr3_aa: CAWGQRLYNEQFF; cdr3_nt: TGTGCCTGGGGACAGCGCCTTTACAATGAGCAGTTCTTC; d_call: -; v_call: TRBV30; j_call: TRBJ2-1; clone_size: few
cdr3_aa: CASSIHYSGTEAFF; cdr3_nt: TGCGCCAGCAGCATCCATTACTCAGGCACTGAAGCTTTCTTT; d_call: -; v_call: TRBV5-1; j_call: TRBJ1-1; clone_size: once
cdr3_aa: CASTSGVYGYTF; cdr3_nt: TGTGCCAGCACCAGCGGCGTCTATGGCTACACCTTC; d_call: -; v_call: TRBV7-9; j_call: TRBJ1-2; clone_size: few
cdr3_aa: CATSTGWSTEAFF; cdr3_nt: TGTGCCACCTCTACAGGGTGGAGCACTGAAGCTTTCTTT; d_call: -; v_call: TRBV5-6; j_call: TRBJ1-1; clone_size: -
cdr3_aa: CASSKGGASSYEQYF; cdr3_nt: TGTGCCAGTAGTAAGGGTGGGGCGAGCTCCTACGAGCAGTACTTC; d_call: -; v_call: TRBV19; j_call: TRBJ2-7; clone_size: -
cdr3_aa: CASSSQSGSAYEQYF; cdr3_nt: TGCGCCAGCAGCTCCCAAAGCGGGAGTGCCTACGAGCAGTACTTC; d_call: TRBD2; v_call: TRBV5-1; j_call: TRBJ2-7; clone_size: -
cdr3_aa: CASSEGGLDAGELFF; cdr3_nt: TGTGCCAGCAGTGAAGGGGGGCTAGACGCCGGGGAGCTGTTTTTT; d_call: -; v_call: TRBV25-1; j_call: TRBJ2-2; clone_size: -
cdr3_aa: CASSLVQGIGGYTF; cdr3_nt: TGTGCCAGCAGCTTAGTTCAGGGAATCGGAGGCTACACCTTC; d_call: -; v_call: TRBV11-2; j_call: TRBJ1-2; clone_size: once
cdr3_aa: CASSFHGARADEQYF; cdr3_nt: TGTGCCAGCAGTTTTCACGGGGCCCGGGCGGACGAGCAGTACTTC; d_call: -; v_call: TRBV27; j_call: TRBJ2-7; clone_size: -